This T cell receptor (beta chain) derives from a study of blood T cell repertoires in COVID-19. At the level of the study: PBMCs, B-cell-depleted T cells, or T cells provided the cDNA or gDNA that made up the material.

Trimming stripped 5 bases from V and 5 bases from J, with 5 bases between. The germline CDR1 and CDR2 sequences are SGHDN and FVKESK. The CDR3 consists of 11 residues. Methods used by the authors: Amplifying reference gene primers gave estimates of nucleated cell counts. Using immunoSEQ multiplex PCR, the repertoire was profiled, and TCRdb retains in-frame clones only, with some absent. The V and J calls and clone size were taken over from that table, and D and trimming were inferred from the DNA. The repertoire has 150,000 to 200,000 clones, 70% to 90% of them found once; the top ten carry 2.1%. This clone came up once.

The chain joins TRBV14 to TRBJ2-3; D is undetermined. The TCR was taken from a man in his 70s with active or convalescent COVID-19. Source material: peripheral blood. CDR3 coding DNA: TGTGCCAGCAGCATCCGAGATACGCAGTATTTT. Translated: CASSIRDTQYF.